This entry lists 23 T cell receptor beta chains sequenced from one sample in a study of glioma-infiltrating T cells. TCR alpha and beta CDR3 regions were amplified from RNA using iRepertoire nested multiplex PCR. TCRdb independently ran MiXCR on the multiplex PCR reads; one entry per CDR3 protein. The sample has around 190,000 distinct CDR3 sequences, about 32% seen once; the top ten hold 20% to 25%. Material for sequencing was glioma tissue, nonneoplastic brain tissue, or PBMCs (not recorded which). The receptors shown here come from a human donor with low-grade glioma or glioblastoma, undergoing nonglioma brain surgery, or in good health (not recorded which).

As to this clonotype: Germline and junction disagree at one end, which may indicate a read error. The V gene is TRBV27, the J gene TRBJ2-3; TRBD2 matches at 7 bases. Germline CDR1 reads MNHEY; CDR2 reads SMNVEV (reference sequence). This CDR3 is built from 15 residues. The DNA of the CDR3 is TGTGCCAGAAGTTTACGCGGGAGTGCCCAAGGTACGCAGTATTTT. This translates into CARSLRGSAQGTQYF.

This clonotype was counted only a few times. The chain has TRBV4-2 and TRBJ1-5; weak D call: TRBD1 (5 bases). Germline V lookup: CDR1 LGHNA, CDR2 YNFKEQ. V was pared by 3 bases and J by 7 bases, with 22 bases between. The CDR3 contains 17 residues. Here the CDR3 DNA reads TGTGCCAGCAGCCAGGCCGTAACTGCAGGGACGGGACAGCCCCAGCATTTT. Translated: CASSQAVTAGTGQPQHF.

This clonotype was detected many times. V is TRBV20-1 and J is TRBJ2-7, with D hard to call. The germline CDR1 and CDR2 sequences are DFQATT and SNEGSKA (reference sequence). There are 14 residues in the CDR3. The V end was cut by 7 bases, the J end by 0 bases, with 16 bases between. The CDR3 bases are TGCAGTGGGGCCGAACGGCGGTTCTCCTACGAGCAGTACTTC. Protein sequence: CSGAERRFSYEQYF.

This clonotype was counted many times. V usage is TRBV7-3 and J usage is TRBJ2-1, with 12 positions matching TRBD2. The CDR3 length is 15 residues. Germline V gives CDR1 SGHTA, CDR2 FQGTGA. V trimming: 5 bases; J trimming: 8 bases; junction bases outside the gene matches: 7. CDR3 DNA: TGTGCCAGCAGCCCTACGACTAGCGGGAGCGATGAGCAGTTCTTC. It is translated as CASSPTTSGSDEQFF.

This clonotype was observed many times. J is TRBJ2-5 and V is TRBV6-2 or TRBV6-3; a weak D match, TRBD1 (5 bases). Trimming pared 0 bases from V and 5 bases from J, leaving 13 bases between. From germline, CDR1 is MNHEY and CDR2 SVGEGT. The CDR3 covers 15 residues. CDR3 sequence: CASSYSQAALETQYF. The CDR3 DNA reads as TGTGCCAGCAGTTACTCACAGGCCGCCTTGGAGACCCAGTACTTC.

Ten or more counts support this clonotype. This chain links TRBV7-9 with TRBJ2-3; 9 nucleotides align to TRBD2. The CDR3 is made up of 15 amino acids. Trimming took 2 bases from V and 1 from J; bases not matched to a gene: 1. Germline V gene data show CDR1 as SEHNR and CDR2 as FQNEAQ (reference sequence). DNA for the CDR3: TGTGCCAGCAGCTTAAAGCGGGAGGGCACAGATACGCAGTATTTT. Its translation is CASSLKREGTDTQYF.

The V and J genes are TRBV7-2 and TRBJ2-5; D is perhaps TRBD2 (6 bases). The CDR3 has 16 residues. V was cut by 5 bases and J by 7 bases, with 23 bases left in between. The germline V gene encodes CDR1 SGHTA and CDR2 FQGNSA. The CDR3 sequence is CASSLRNSGAFVTQYF. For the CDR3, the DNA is TGTGCCAGCAGCCTCCGGAATAGCGGAGCGTTTGTGACCCAGTACTTC.

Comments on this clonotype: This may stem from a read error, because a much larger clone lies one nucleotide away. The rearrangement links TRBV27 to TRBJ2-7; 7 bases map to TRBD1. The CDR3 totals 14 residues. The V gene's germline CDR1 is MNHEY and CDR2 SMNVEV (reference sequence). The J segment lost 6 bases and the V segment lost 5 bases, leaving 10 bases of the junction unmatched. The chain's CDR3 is CASSRTGDRGEQYF. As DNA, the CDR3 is TGTGCCAGCAGTAGGACCGGGGACAGAGGCGAGCAGTACTTC.

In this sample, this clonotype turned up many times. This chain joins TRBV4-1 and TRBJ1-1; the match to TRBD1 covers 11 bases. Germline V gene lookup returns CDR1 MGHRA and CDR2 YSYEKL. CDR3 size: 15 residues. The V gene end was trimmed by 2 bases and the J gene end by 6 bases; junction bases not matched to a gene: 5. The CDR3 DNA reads TGCGCCAGCAGCCAATTTCCGGGACAGGGGGCTGAAGCTTTCTTT. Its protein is CASSQFPGQGAEAFF.

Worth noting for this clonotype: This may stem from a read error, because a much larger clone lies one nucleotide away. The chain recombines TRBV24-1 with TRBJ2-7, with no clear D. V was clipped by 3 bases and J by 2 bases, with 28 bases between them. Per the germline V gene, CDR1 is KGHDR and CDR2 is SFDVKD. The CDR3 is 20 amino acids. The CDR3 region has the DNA TGTGCCACCAGTGATCCATGTATGGGCTCTAACAGCTATTATCCCTACGAGCAGTACTTC. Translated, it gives CATSDPCMGSNSYYPYEQYF.

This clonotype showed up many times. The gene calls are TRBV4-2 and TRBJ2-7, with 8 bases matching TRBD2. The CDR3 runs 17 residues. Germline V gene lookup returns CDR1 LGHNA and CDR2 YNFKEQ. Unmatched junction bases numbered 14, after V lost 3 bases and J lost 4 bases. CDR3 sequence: CASSHDSGSAEAYEQYF. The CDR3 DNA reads TGTGCCAGCAGCCATGACAGCGGGAGTGCCGAGGCGTACGAGCAGTACTTC.

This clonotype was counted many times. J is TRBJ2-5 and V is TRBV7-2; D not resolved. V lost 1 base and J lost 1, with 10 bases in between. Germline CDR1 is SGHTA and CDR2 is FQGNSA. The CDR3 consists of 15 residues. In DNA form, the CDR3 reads TGTGCCAGCAGCTTAGGAAGCCCCCTCCAAGAGACCCAGTACTTC. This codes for CASSLGSPLQETQYF.

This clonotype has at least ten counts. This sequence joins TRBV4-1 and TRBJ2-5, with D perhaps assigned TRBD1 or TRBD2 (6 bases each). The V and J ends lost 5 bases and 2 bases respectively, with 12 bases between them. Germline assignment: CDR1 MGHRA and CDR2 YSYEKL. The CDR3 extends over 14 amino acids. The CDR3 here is CASSSGDWQETQYF. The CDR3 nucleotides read TGCGCCAGCAGCTCAGGGGACTGGCAAGAGACCCAGTACTTC.

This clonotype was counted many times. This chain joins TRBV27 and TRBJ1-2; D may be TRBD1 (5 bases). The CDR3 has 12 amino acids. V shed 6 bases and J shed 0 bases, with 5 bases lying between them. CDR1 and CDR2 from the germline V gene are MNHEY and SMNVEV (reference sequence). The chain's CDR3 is CASRTANYGYTF. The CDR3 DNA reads TGTGCCAGCAGGACAGCTAACTATGGCTACACCTTC.

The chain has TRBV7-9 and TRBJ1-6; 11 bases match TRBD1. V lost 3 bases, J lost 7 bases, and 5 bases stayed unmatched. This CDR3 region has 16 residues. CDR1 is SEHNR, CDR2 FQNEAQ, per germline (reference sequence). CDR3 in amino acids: CASSFRDRGNNSPLHF. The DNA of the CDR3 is TGTGCCAGCAGCTTCAGGGACAGGGGGAACAATTCACCCCTCCACTTT.

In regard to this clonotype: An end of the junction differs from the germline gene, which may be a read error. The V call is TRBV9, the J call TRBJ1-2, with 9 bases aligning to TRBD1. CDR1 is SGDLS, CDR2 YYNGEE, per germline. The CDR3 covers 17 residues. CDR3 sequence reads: CASSVGDRVGVHYCYTF. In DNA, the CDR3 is TGTGCCAGCAGCGTAGGGGACAGGGTAGGCGTCCACTATTGCTACACCTTC.

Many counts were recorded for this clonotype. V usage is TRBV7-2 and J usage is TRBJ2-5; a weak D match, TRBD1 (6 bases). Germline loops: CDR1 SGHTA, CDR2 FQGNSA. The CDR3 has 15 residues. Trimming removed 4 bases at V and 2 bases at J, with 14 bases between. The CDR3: CASSSIRGAQETQYF. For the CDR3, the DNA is TGTGCCAGCAGCTCGATCAGGGGAGCTCAAGAGACCCAGTACTTC.

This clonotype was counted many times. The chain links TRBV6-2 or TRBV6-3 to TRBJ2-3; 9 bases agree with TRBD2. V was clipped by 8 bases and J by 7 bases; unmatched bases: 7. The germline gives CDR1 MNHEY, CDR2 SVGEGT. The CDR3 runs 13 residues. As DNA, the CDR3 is TGTGCCAGCGCAAGCGGGAGGATGAATACGCAGTATTTT. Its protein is CASASGRMNTQYF.

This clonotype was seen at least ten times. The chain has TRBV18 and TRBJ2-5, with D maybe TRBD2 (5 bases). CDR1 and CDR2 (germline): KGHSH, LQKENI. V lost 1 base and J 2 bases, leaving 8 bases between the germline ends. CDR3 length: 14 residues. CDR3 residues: CASSPLREQETQYF. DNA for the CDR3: TGTGCCAGCTCACCACTGAGGGAGCAAGAGACCCAGTACTTC.

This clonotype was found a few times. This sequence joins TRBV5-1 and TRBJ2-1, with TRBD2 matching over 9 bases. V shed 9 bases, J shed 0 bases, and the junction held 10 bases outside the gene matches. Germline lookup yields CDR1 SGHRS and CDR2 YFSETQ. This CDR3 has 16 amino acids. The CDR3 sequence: CATKRGRESSYNEQFF. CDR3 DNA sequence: TGCGCCACCAAACGCGGGAGGGAAAGCTCCTACAATGAGCAGTTCTTC.

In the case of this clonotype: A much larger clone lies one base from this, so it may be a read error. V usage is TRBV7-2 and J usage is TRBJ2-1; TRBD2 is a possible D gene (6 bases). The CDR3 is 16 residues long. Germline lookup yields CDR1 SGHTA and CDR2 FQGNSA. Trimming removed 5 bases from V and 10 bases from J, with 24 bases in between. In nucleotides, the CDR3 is TGTGCCAGCAGCCCTCGCCTGGGGGGTGCCGCCTACGAGCAGTTCTTC. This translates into CASSPRLGGAAYEQFF.

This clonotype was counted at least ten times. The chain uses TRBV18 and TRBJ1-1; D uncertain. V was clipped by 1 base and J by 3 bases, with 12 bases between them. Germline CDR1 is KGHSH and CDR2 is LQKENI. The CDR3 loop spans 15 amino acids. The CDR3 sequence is CASSPRRDSDTEAFF. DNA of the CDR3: TGTGCCAGCTCACCACGAAGGGATTCGGACACTGAAGCTTTCTTT.

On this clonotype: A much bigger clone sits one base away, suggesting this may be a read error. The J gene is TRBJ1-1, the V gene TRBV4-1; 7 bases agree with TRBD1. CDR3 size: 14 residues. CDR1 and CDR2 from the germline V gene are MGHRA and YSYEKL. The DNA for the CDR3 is TGCTCCAGCAGCCAACAGGGGTTGAACACTGAAGCTTTCTTT. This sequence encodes CSSSQQGLNTEAFF.